The 7 T cell receptor beta chains presented below share a single source sample, sequenced in a study of low-dose radiotherapy and immunotherapy resistance in tumors. Gene-specific TRAV and TRBV primers were used for first-strand cDNA, covering alpha and beta chains. The PCR that amplified TCRs ran for about 20 cycles, relying on a constant-region primer and a V-primer adapter. MiXCR was run by TCRdb on the reads, yielding one entry per CDR3 protein. The sample includes about 15,000 distinct CDR3 sequences, less than 55% of them seen just once. These receptors came from a human donor with advanced metastatic prostate, ovarian, gallbladder or colorectal cancer (not recorded which). This table probably holds off-target reads from a library built for another chain.

This clonotype turned up a few times. The chain links TRBV28 to TRBJ1-2; D is perhaps TRBD1 (5 bases). The germline V gene encodes CDR1 MDHEN and CDR2 SYDVKM. V was cut by 5 bases and J by 2 bases, with 15 bases left in between. There are 15 residues in the CDR3. The CDR3 protein is CASSLGTLGNYGYTF. In DNA, the CDR3 is TGTGCCAGCAGTCTAGGGACCCTAGGGAACTATGGCTACACCTTC.

The chain couples TRBV5-1 to TRBJ2-1; D gene ambiguous. This CDR3 is built from 12 residues. Germline assignment: CDR1 SGHRS and CDR2 YFSETQ. V lost 0 bases, J lost 10 bases, and 8 bases lay in between. DNA for the CDR3: TGCGCCAGCAGCTTGGGAGAAAGGGAGCAGTTCTTC. Amino acid sequence: CASSLGEREQFF.

About this clonotype itself: The junction departs from germline at one end; a sequencing error may be responsible. The J gene is TRBJ2-3, the V gene TRBV14; D not certain. The CDR3 sequence is 15 residues long. Germline V gives CDR1 SGHDN, CDR2 FVKESK. CDR3 in amino acids: CANSRNRDPTDTQYF. Here the CDR3 DNA reads TGTGCCAACAGCAGGAACAGAGATCCCACAGATACGCAGTATTTT.

The V gene is TRBV12-3 or TRBV12-4, the J gene TRBJ1-4; D is undetermined. The germline V and J ends were trimmed by 0 bases and 7 bases, with 12 bases remaining between them. The CDR3 sequence is 15 residues long. CDR3 protein: CASSLALTGGEKLFF. The CDR3 DNA is TGTGCCAGCAGTTTAGCGCTTACCGGCGGTGAAAAACTGTTTTTT.

This clonotype occurred a few times. V and J are TRBV20-1 and TRBJ2-1, with D perhaps TRBD2 (6 bases). This CDR3 has 16 residues. CDR1 and CDR2 (germline): DFQATT, SNEGSKA (reference sequence). Trimming shortened V by 0 bases and J by 0 bases, and 12 bases separated the two germline ends. The CDR3 DNA reads TGCAGTGCTAGAGATAAACGGGAGAGCTCCTACAATGAGCAGTTCTTC. Residues: CSARDKRESSYNEQFF.

This chain joins TRBV29-1 and TRBJ2-5; 9 nucleotides align to TRBD1. CDR1 SQVTM and CDR2 ANQGSEA come from the germline V gene. CDR3 length: 14 amino acids. Trimming removed 7 bases from V and 1 base from J; junction bases left unmatched: 7. The CDR3 loop is CSATGTGSQETQYF. CDR3 coding DNA: TGCAGCGCTACCGGGACAGGGTCCCAAGAGACCCAGTACTTC.

This clonotype counts as medium-sized. The chain uses TRBV3-1 and TRBJ2-1, with 9 bases matching TRBD2. After removal of 0 bases from V and 4 bases from J, the junction contained 7 bases not matched to a gene. CDR3 length equals 17 residues. Germline CDR1 and CDR2: LGHDT and YNNKEL (reference sequence). The CDR3 DNA follows: TGTGCCAGCAGCCAAGATGAGTCTAGCGGGGCTTACAATGAGCAGTTCTTC. Encoded protein: CASSQDESSGAYNEQFF.